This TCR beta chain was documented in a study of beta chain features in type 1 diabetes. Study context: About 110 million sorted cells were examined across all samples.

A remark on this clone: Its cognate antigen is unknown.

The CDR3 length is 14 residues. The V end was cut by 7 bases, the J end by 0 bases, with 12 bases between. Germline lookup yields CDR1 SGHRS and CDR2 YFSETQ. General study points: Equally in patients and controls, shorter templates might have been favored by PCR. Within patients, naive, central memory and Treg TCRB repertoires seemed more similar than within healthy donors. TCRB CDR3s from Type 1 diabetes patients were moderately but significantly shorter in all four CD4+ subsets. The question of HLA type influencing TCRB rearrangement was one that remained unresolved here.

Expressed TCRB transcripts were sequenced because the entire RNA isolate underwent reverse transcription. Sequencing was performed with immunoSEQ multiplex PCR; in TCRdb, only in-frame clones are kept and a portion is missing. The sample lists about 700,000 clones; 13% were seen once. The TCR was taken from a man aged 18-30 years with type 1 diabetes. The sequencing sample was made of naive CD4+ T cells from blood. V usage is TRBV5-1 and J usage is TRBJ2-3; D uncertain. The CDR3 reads CASGAAASTDTQYF. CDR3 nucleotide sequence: TGCGCCAGCGGTGCGGCAGCTAGCACAGATACGCAGTATTTT. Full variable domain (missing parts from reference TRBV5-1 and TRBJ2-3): KAGVTQTPRYLIKTRGQQVTLSCSPISGHRSVSWYQQTPGQGLQFLFEYFSETQRNKGNFPGRFSGRQFSNSRSEMNVSTLELGDSALYLCASGAAASTDTQYFGPGTRLTVL.